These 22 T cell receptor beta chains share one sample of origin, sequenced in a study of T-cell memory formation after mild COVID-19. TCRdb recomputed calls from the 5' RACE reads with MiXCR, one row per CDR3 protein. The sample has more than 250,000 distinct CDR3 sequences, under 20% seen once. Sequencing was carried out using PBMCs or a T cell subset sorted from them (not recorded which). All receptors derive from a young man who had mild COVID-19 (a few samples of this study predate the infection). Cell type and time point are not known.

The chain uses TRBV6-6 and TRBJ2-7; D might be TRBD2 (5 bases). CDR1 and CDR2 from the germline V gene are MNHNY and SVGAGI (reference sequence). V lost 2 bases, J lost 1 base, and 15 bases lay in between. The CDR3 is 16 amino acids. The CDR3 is CASSYSAPRESYEQYF. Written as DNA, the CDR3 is TGTGCCAGCAGTTACAGCGCCCCCCGGGAATCCTACGAGCAGTACTTC.

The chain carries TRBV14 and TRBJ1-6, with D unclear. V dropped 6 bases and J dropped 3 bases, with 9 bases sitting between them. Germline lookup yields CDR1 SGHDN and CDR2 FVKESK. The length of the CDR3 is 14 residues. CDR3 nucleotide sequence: TGTGCCAGCAGGAGGTCAGGCTATAATTCACCCCTCCACTTT. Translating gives CASRRSGYNSPLHF.

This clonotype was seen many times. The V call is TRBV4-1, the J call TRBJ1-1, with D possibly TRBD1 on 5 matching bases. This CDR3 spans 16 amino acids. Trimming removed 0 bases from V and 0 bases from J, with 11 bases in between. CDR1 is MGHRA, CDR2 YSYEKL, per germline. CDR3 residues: CASSQDAGNMNTEAFF. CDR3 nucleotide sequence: TGCGCCAGCAGCCAAGACGCAGGGAACATGAACACTGAAGCTTTCTTT.

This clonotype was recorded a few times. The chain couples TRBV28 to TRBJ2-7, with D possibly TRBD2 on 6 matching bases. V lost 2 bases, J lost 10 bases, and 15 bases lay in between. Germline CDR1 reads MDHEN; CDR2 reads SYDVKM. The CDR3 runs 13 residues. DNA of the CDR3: TGTGCCAGCAGTTTAGGCGGGACGGTCCTCCAGTACGTC. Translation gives CASSLGGTVLQYV.

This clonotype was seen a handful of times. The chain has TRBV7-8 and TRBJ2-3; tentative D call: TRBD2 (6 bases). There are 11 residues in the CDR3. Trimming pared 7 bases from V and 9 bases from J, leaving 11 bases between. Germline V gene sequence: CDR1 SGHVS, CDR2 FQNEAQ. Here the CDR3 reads CASNSGGTQYF. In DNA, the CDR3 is TGTGCCAGCAATTCAGGAGGGACGCAGTATTTT.

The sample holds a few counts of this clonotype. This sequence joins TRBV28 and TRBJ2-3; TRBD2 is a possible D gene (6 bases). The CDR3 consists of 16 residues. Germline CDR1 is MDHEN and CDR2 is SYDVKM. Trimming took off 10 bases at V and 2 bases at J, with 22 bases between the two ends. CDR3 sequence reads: CATHEEGRSSTDTQYF. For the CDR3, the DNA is TGTGCCACACACGAGGAGGGCAGGTCCTCCACAGATACGCAGTATTTT. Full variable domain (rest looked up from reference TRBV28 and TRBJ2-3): DVKVTQSSRYLVKRTGEKVFLECVQDMDHENMFWYRQDPGLGLRLIYFSYDVKMKEKGDIPEGYSVSREKKERFSLILESASTNQTSMYLCATHEEGRSSTDTQYFGPGTRLTVL.

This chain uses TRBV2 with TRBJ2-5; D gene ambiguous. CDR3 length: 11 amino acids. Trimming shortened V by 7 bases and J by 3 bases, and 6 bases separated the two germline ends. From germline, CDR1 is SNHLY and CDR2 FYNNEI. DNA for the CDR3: TGTGCCAGCAATTACGAAGAGACCCAGTACTTC. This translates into CASNYEETQYF.

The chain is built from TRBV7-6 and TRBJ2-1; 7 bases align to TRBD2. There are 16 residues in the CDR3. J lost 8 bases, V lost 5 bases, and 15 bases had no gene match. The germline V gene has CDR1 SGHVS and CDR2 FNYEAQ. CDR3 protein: CASSQRTSSWVDEQFF. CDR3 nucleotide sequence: TGTGCCAGCAGCCAAAGGACTAGTTCCTGGGTGGATGAGCAGTTCTTC.

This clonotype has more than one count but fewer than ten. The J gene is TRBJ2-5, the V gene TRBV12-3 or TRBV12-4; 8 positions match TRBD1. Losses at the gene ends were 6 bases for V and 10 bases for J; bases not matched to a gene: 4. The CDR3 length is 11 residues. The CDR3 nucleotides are TGTGCCAGCAGCGGGACAGGAAACCAGTACTTC. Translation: CASSGTGNQYF.

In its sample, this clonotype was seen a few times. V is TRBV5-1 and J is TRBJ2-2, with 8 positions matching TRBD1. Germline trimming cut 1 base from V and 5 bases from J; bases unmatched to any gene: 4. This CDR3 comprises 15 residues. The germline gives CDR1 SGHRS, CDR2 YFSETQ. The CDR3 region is CASSLWTGSTGELFF. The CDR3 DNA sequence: TGCGCCAGCAGCTTGTGGACAGGGTCGACCGGGGAGCTGTTTTTT.

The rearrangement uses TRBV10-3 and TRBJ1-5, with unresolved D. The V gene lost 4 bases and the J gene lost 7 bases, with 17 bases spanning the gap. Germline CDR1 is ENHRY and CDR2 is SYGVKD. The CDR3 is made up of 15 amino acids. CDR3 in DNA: TGTGCCATCAGTGTTTCTCAGACCACCGGGCAGCCCCAGCATTTT. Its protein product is CAISVSQTTGQPQHF.

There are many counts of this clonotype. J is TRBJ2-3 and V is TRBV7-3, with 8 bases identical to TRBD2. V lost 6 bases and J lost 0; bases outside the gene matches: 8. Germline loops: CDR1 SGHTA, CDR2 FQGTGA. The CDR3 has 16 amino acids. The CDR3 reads CASSLGLAGSTDTQYF. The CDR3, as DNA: TGTGCCAGCAGTTTAGGGCTAGCGGGCAGCACAGATACGCAGTATTTT.

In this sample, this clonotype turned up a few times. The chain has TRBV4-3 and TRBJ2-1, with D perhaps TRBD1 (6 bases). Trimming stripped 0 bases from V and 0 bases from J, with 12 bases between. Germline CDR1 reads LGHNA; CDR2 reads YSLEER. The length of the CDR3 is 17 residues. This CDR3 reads CASSQDPGTSSYNEQFF. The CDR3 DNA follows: TGCGCCAGCAGCCAAGATCCCGGGACAAGCTCCTACAATGAGCAGTTCTTC.

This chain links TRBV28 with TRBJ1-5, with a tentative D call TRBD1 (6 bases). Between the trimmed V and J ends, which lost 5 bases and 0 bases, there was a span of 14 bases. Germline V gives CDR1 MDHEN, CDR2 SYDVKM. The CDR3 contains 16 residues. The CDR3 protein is CASSPDSGTSNQPQHF. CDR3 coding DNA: TGTGCCAGCAGTCCGGACAGCGGAACTAGCAATCAGCCCCAGCATTTT.

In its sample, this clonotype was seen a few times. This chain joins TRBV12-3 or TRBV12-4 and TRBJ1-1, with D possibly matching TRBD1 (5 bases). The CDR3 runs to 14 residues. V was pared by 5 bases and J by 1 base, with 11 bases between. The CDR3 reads CASSLDNENTEAFF. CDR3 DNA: TGTGCCAGCAGTCTGGACAATGAGAACACTGAAGCTTTCTTT.

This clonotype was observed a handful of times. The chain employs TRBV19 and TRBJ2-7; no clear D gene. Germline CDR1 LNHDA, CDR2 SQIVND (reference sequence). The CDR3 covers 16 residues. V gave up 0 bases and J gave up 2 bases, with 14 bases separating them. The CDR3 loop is CASSIDLFAPTYEQYF. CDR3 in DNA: TGTGCCAGTAGTATAGATCTATTTGCACCTACCTACGAGCAGTACTTC. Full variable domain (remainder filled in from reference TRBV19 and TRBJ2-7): DGGITQSPKYLFRKEGQNVTLSCEQNLNHDAMYWYRQDPGQGLRLIYYSQIVNDFQKGDIAEGYSVSREKKESFPLTVTSAQKNPTAFYLCASSIDLFAPTYEQYFGPGTRLTVT.

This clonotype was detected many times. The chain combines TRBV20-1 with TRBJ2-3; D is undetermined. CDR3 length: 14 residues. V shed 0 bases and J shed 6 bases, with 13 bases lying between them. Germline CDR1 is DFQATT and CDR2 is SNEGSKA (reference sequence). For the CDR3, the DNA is TGCAGTGCTAGAGATCCTGCCCGTGACGATACGCAGTATTTT. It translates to CSARDPARDDTQYF.

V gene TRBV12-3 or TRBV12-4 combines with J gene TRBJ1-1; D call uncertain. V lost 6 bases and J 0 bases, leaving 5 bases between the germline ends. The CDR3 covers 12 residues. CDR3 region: CASRRMNTEAFF. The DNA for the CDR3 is TGTGCCAGCAGGCGGATGAACACTGAAGCTTTCTTT.

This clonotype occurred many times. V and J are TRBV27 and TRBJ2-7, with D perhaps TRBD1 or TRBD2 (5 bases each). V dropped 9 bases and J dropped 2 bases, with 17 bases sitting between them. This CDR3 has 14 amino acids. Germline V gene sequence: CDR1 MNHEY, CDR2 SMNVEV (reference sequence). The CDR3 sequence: CASPEGSGPYEQYV. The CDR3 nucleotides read TGTGCCAGTCCCGAGGGATCGGGGCCCTACGAGCAGTACGTC.

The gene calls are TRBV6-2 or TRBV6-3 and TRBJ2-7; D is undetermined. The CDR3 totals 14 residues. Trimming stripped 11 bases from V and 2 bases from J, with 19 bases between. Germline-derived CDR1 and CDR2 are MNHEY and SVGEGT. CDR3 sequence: CAAGDKRRAYEQYF. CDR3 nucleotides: TGTGCCGCCGGAGACAAAAGACGGGCCTACGAGCAGTACTTC.

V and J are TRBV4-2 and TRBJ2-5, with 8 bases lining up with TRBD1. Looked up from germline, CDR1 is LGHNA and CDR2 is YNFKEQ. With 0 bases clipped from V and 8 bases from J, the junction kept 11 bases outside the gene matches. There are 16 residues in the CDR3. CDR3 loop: CASSQDAAGGKRTQYF. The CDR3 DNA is TGTGCCAGCAGCCAAGATGCGGCAGGGGGCAAGAGAACCCAGTACTTC.

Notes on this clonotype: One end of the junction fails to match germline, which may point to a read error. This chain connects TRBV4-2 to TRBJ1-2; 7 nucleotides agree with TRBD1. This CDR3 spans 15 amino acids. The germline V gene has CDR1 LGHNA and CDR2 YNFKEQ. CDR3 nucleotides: TGTGCCAGCAGCCAAGAGTTGACGGGACAGCCAGACCATTACTTC. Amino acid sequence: CASSQELTGQPDHYF.